These 23 T cell receptor beta chains originate from one sample sequenced in a study of spatial heterogeneity in lung cancer. Stated time point: sample taken at primary tumor resection. The authors sequenced whole RNA from tumor, nontumor lung or frozen PBMC without sorting. TCRdb independently ran MiXCR on the 5' RACE reads; one entry per CDR3 protein. Here the sample spans roughly 10,000 distinct CDR3 sequences, approximately 25% being singletons. The sequencing here drew on PBMCs, taken at surgery. These receptors came from a female donor with early-stage non-small cell lung cancer.

V gene TRBV20-1 combines with J gene TRBJ2-7; TRBD1 aligns across 8 bases. Germline V CDR1 and CDR2: DFQATT, SNEGSKA (reference sequence). The V and J ends lost 7 bases and 2 bases, in that order; junction bases with no gene match: 7. CDR3 length: 13 amino acids. DNA of the CDR3: TGCAGTGTCAGTGGGGACAGGCCCTACGAGCAGTACTTC. This translates into CSVSGDRPYEQYF.

This clonotype was observed a few times. The chain has TRBV7-2 and TRBJ2-6; D remains ambiguous. The germline CDR1 and CDR2 sequences are SGHTA and FQGNSA. The length of the CDR3 is 14 residues. V was shortened by 4 bases and J by 2 bases, with 6 bases between the two germline ends. In DNA form, the CDR3 reads TGTGCCAGCAGCTCAAGCACTGGGGCCAACGTCCTGACTTTC. This gives the protein CASSSSTGANVLTF.

This clonotype was seen a handful of times. This chain connects TRBV27 to TRBJ2-7, with TRBD1 as a possible D gene (6 bases). This CDR3 contains 13 residues. Per germline, CDR1 MNHEY and CDR2 SMNVEV (reference sequence). V was pared by 3 bases and J by 6 bases, with 12 bases between. DNA of the CDR3: TGTGCCAGCAGTTTGGGGGCCGCGGGCGAGCAGTACTTC. It encodes CASSLGAAGEQYF.

V is TRBV6-5 and J is TRBJ2-7; perhaps TRBD1 as D (5 bases). Germline assignment: CDR1 MNHEY and CDR2 SVGAGI. This CDR3 has 13 amino acids. V lost 3 bases and J lost 5, with 11 bases in between. In DNA form, the CDR3 reads TGTGCCAGCAGTTATAGTAGGGGCGACGAGCAGTACTTC. Amino acid sequence: CASSYSRGDEQYF.

With regard to this clonotype: A much larger clone lies one base from this, so it may be a read error. The chain has TRBV7-2 and TRBJ1-6, with a weak D call TRBD1 (6 bases). CDR1 SGHTA and CDR2 FQGNSA come from the germline V gene. CDR3 length: 14 amino acids. The CDR3 sequence: CANSLERGGSPLHF. CDR3 nucleotides: TGTGCCAACAGCTTAGAGAGGGGGGGTTCACCCCTCCACTTT. Based on the CDR3 plus reference TRBV7-2 and TRBJ1-6, the full variable domain is GAGVSQSPSNKVTEKGKDVELRCDPISGHTALYWYRQSLGQGLEFLIYFQGNSAPDKSGLPSDRFSAERTGGSVSTLTIQRTQQEDSAVYLCANSLERGGSPLHFGNGTRLTVT.

This clonotype was observed many times. The rearrangement joins TRBV24-1 to TRBJ2-7; D might be TRBD1 (6 bases). This CDR3 has 14 amino acids. Per germline, CDR1 KGHDR and CDR2 SFDVKD. V was clipped by 3 bases and J by 3 bases, with 11 bases between them. CDR3 sequence reads: CATSDAGQNYEQYF. The CDR3 DNA reads TGTGCCACCAGTGATGCTGGACAGAACTACGAGCAGTACTTC.

Many counts were recorded for this clonotype. CDR3 sequence (DNA): TGTGCCACCAGTTCGACAGGGGCCCTGGGAACGGGAAGGACGGAGCAGTTCTTC. Its translation: CATSSTGALGTGRTEQFF. The chain joins TRBV24-1 to TRBJ2-1, with TRBD1 matching over 8 bases. The V segment lost 6 bases and the J segment 10 bases; nucleotides outside the gene matches: 22. CDR1 is KGHDR and CDR2 is SFDVKD in the germline V gene. This CDR3 is 18 amino acids long.

The V gene is TRBV29-1, the J gene TRBJ2-2; possibly TRBD2 for D (6 bases). CDR1 SQVTM and CDR2 ANQGSEA come from the germline V gene. Trimming cost V 0 bases and J 7 bases, with 12 bases left between them. The CDR3 is 14 amino acids. DNA for the CDR3: TGCAGCGTTGAAGAGGGGATGGAGGGCGGGGAGCTGTTTTTT. Translation: CSVEEGMEGGELFF.

The gene calls are TRBV2 and TRBJ2-5; D not certain. Trimming shortened V by 6 bases and J by 5 bases, and 19 bases separated the two germline ends. CDR3 length: 15 amino acids. Looked up from germline, CDR1 is SNHLY and CDR2 is FYNNEI. The CDR3: CASSRGVSLGETQYF. In DNA form, the CDR3 reads TGTGCCAGCAGCCGAGGCGTCTCGTTGGGGGAGACCCAGTACTTC.

This chain connects TRBV30 to TRBJ2-7; 7 bases agree with TRBD2. The V and J ends lost 4 bases and 2 bases, in that order; junction bases with no gene match: 8. Germline V gene lookup returns CDR1 GTSNPN and CDR2 SVGIG (reference sequence). This CDR3 region has 14 residues. The CDR3 DNA sequence: TGTGCCTGGAATTTATGGGGGGGAACCTACGAGCAGTACTTC. Its translation: CAWNLWGGTYEQYF. The variable domain in full, completed from reference TRBV30 and TRBJ2-7, reads SQTIHQWPATLVQPVGSPLSLECTVEGTSNPNLYWYRQAAGRGLQLLFYSVGIGQISSEVPQNLSASRPQDRQFILSSKKLLLSDSGFYLCAWNLWGGTYEQYFGPGTRLTVT.

This clonotype has just a few counts. V gene TRBV11-2 combines with J gene TRBJ2-5; D may be TRBD2 (5 bases). Deletions cut 5 bases from V and 0 bases from J, with 7 bases between. In germline, CDR1 is SGHAT, CDR2 FQNNGV. This CDR3 spans 13 amino acids. CDR3 sequence (DNA): TGTGCCAGCAGCCCGGGGTACCAAGAGACCCAGTACTTC. Translating gives CASSPGYQETQYF.

This clonotype came up a few times. This chain links TRBV5-1 with TRBJ2-5, with 9 bases identical to TRBD2. The CDR3 has 14 amino acids. After removal of 1 base from V and 5 bases from J, the junction contained 3 bases not matched to a gene. Germline CDR1 SGHRS, CDR2 YFSETQ. The CDR3 here is CASSLPTSGETQYF. In DNA, the CDR3 is TGCGCCAGCAGCTTGCCTACTAGCGGGGAGACCCAGTACTTC.

This clonotype showed up just a few times. Written as DNA, the CDR3 is TGTGCCAGCAGCTTAAATGGGATCACTGAAGCTTTCTTT. This codes for CASSLNGITEAFF. The chain joins TRBV11-3 to TRBJ1-1; D is unresolved. This CDR3 has 13 amino acids. Trimming pared 2 bases from V and 4 bases from J, leaving 8 bases between. The germline V gene encodes CDR1 SGHNT and CDR2 YENEEA. Drawing the rest from reference TRBV11-3 and TRBJ1-1, the complete variable domain is EAGVVQSPRYKIIEKKQPVAFWCNPISGHNTLYWYLQNLGQGPELLIRYENEEAVDDSQLPKDRFSAERLKGVDSTLKIQPAELGDSAVYLCASSLNGITEAFFGQGTRLTVV.

The chain is built from TRBV29-1 and TRBJ1-1; D is perhaps TRBD1 (5 bases). The germline CDR1 and CDR2 sequences are SQVTM and ANQGSEA. Trimming left V 4 bases short and J 1 base short, with 10 bases between. CDR3 size: 13 residues. For the CDR3, the DNA is TGCAGCGTTGTGGGGGGAAGGAACACTGAAGCTTTCTTT. This encodes CSVVGGRNTEAFF.

The genes are TRBV9 and TRBJ2-5, with D possibly matching TRBD2 (6 bases). Trimming removed 0 bases from V and 2 bases from J, with 14 bases in between. The CDR3 is made up of 16 amino acids. CDR1 is SGDLS, CDR2 YYNGEE, per germline. The CDR3 here is CASSVAEGAVQETQYF. For the CDR3, the DNA is TGTGCCAGCAGCGTAGCGGAGGGCGCCGTACAAGAGACCCAGTACTTC. Full variable domain (missing parts from reference TRBV9 and TRBJ2-5): DSGVTQTPKHLITATGQRVTLRCSPRSGDLSVYWYQQSLDQGLQFLIQYYNGEERAKGNILERFSAQQFPDLHSELNLSSLELGDSALYFCASSVAEGAVQETQYFGPGTRLLVL.

The table lists this clonotype with a few counts. The gene calls are TRBV5-1 and TRBJ2-7; tentatively, D is TRBD1 (6 bases). Germline V gives CDR1 SGHRS, CDR2 YFSETQ. CDR3 length equals 15 residues. The V gene lost 0 bases and the J gene lost 0 bases, with 10 bases spanning the gap. Written as DNA, the CDR3 is TGCGCCAGCAGCTTGGGACAGGCCGACTCCTACGAGCAGTACTTC. This codes for CASSLGQADSYEQYF.

This rearrangement joins TRBV7-2 to TRBJ2-7, with D unclear. With 5 bases removed from V and 0 bases from J, the gap between germline ends came to 14 bases. The CDR3 loop spans 15 amino acids. The germline CDR1 and CDR2 sequences are SGHTA and FQGNSA. CDR3 nucleotide sequence: TGTGCCAGCAGCCCCGGATCAGTTACCTCCTACGAGCAGTACTTC. Protein sequence: CASSPGSVTSYEQYF.

In its sample, this clonotype was seen many times. The CDR3 DNA is TGCGCCAGCAGCGTCACAGGAACGGGCACCGGGGAGCTGTTTTTT. It specifies CASSVTGTGTGELFF. V is TRBV5-1 and J is TRBJ2-2; weak D call: TRBD1 (5 bases). Germline values: CDR1 SGHRS, CDR2 YFSETQ. The CDR3 consists of 15 residues. The ends were cut back, 4 bases at V and 4 bases at J, with 14 bases in the middle. Full variable domain (rest looked up from reference TRBV5-1 and TRBJ2-2): KAGVTQTPRYLIKTRGQQVTLSCSPISGHRSVSWYQQTPGQGLQFLFEYFSETQRNKGNFPGRFSGRQFSNSRSEMNVSTLELGDSALYLCASSVTGTGTGELFFGEGSRLTVL.

The table lists this clonotype with a few counts. This chain uses TRBV6-6 with TRBJ1-3; 7 nucleotides match TRBD1. Per germline, CDR1 MNHNY and CDR2 SVGAGI (reference sequence). V was pared by 7 bases and J by 0 bases, with 6 bases of the junction left unmatched. The CDR3 length is 15 residues. The DNA of the CDR3 is TGTGCCAGCACGTACACAGGGGACTCTGGAAACACCATATATTTT. Translated: CASTYTGDSGNTIYF.

The genes are TRBV7-2 and TRBJ1-5; D ambiguous. The CDR3 spans 15 residues. Trimming shortened V by 3 bases and J by 2 bases, and 11 bases separated the two germline ends. Per the germline V gene, CDR1 is SGHTA and CDR2 is FQGNSA. DNA for the CDR3: TGTGCCAGCAGCTTCGGCACGCTTGGCAATCAGCCCCAGCATTTT. This gives the protein CASSFGTLGNQPQHF.

This clonotype was seen ten or more times. The chain carries TRBV21-1 and TRBJ1-1. TRBV21-1 is deemed a pseudogene. The CDR3 runs 14 residues. CDR3 sequence (DNA): TGTGCCAGCAGCCAAGGGCGGGGGAACACTGAAGCTTTCTTT. It codes for CASSQGRGNTEAFF.

About this clonotype: The CDR3 does not close with the conserved phenylalanine or tryptophan, likely indicating a read error. The chain combines TRBV20-1 with TRBJ1-1; D is undetermined. The germline CDR1 and CDR2 sequences are DFQATT and SNEGSKA (reference sequence). Trimming shortened V by 0 bases and J by 4 bases, and 9 bases separated the two germline ends. There are 13 residues in the CDR3. The CDR3 region is CSARDGRSTEAFL. The CDR3 DNA reads TGCAGTGCTAGAGATGGCCGGAGCACTGAAGCTTTCTTA.

The chain couples TRBV10-2 to TRBJ2-7; D possibly matches TRBD1 or TRBD2 (5 bases each). The length of the CDR3 is 14 residues. CDR1 is WSHSY and CDR2 is SAAADI in the germline V gene. V lost 0 bases to trimming and J lost 5 bases, with 11 bases between them. The DNA for the CDR3 is TGCGCCAGCAGTGAGTCTTGGGGGAACCACGAGCAGTACTTC. This gives the protein CASSESWGNHEQYF.